This TCR beta chain emerged from a study of molecular identifiers for immune sequencing clone quantification. The wider study: Four of five splits of RNA from approximately 20,000 or 98,000 naive CD8 cells were sequenced in replicates. Notes on the study in general: Clonotypes surpassing 20 RNA copies contained over 98% of effector molecules, versus under 1% in naive cells.

Previously described methods with listed TCR primers produced the bulk TCR libraries. A single record per CDR3 protein comes from TCRdb applying MiXCR to the PCR reads. The sample holds some 580,000 distinct CDR3 sequences; around 25% are singletons and the top ten take about 0.84%. Naive CD8 T cells were sorted as CD8+CD4-CCR7+CD45RA+. This clonotype has a count of ten or more. Its antigen is unidentified. Sequencing input: naive CD8+ T cells from blood, with Jurkat cell RNA spiked in. The sample's subset: FACS-sorted CD8+CD4-CCR7+CD45RA+ naive T cells. This TCR derives from a human donor in good health. Some libraries in this study had Jurkat cell RNA spiked in.

In nucleotides, the CDR3 is TGTGCCAGCAGCAAGTATACCCAGGGGAACACTGAAGCTTTCTTT. Protein sequence: CASSKYTQGNTEAFF. The chain couples TRBV2 to TRBJ1-1, with a weak D call TRBD1 (5 bases). Germline V lookup: CDR1 SNHLY, CDR2 FYNNEI. Trimming shortened V by 6 bases and J by 1 base, and 15 bases separated the two germline ends. CDR3 length equals 15 residues.